In this sample, the clone carrying this TCR beta chain turned up many times. This specimen comes from a study of regulatory T cells in long-lasting Graves disease. V was trimmed by 8 bases and J by 3 bases, leaving 13 bases between them. Germline V gives CDR1 SNHLY, CDR2 FYNNEI. This CDR3 comprises 13 residues. As for time point: newly diagnosed GD, antithyroid drugs for less than 3 months. RNA extracted from PBMCs served as the sequencing template. Investigators prepared the TCR beta libraries by applying iRepertoire HTBI primers and Arm-PCR of CDR3 regions. TCRdb fed the multiplex PCR reads into MiXCR, producing one record per CDR3 protein. The sample contains about 430,000 distinct CDR3 sequences, 15% of which appear only once. These same records also appear under a second study, on T cells in Graves' hyperthyroidism and ophthalmopathy.

This chain links TRBV2 with TRBJ1-1, with D unclear. This sequence was found in a woman between 35 and 50 years old with Graves disease. Source: peripheral blood mononuclear cells (PBMCs), taken at new diagnosis, from a patient treated with antithyroid drugs. The CDR3 sequence: CASVAGSYTEAFF. DNA for the CDR3: TGTGCCAGCGTCGCCGGGAGCTACACTGAAGCTTTCTTT.